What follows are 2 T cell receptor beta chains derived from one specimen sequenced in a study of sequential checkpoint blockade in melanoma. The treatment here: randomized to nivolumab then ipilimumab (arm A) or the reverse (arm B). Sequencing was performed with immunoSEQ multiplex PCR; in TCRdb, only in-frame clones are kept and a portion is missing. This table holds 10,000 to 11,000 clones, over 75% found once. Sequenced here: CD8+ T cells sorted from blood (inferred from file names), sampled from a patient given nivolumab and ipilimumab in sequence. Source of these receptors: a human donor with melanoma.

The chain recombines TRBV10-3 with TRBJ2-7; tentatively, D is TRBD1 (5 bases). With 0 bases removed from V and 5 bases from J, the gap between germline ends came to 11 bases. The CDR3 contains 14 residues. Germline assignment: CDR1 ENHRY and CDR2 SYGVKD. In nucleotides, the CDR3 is TGTGCCATCAGTGAGTCGAGCAGGGCCCACGAGCAGTACTTC. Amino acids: CAISESSRAHEQYF.

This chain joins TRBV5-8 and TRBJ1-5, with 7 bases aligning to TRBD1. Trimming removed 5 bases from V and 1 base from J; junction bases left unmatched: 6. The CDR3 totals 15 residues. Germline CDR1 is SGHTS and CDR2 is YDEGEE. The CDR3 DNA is TGTGCCAGCAGTGGGGACAGCCGGAGCAATCAGCCCCAGCATTTT. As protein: CASSGDSRSNQPQHF.